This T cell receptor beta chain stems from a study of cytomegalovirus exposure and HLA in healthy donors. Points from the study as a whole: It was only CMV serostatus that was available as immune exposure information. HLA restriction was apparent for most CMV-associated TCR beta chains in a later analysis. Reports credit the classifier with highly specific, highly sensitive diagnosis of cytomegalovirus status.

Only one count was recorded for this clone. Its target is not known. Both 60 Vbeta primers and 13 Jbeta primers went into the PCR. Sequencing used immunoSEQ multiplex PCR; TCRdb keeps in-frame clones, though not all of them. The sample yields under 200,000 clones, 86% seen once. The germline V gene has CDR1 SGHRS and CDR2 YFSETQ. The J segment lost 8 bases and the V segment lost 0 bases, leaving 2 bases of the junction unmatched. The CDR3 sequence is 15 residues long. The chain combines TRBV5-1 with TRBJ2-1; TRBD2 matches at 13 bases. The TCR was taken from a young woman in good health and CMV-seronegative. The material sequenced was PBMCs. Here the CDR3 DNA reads TGCGCCAGCAGCTTGGGGACTAGCGGGAGCGATGAGCAGTTCTTC. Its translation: CASSLGTSGSDEQFF.